This TCR beta chain was captured in a study of identical twins. Template switching, a step in the protocol, added a universal primer site, and cDNA carried unique molecular identifiers. TCRdb used MiXCR to reprocess the 5' RACE reads, holding one entry per CDR3 protein. The sample consists of approximately 500,000 distinct CDR3 sequences, 20% to 25% of them appearing once. Study findings and constraints: Zero-insertion analyses were open to partial confounding by invariant MAIT and iNKT cells. The abundant beta clonotypes from cord blood had fewer insertions, and memory repertoires had none of this.

This clonotype was counted only a few times. Antigen: not known. The sample was also linked to a second study, of T cells expressing NK-cell markers. According to that study: NKG2C+ dominant clonotypes from 5 to 7 donors made up about 1.0-8% of CD8+ T cells.

The sample comprised CD4+ T cells sorted from blood. The origin of this receptor is a young woman in good health.

The CDR3 loop is CASQGHMNTEAFF. CDR3 bases: TGTGCCAGTCAGGGACATATGAACACTGAAGCTTTCTTT. This chain joins TRBV6-1 and TRBJ1-1, with D perhaps TRBD1 (6 bases). The CDR3 is 13 amino acids. The germline CDR1 and CDR2 sequences are MNHNS and SASEGT. Trimming took 9 bases from V and 0 from J, leaving 11 bases between them.